A selection of T cell receptor beta chains follows, all from one sample in a study of T cell responses to AZD1222 COVID-19 vaccine. The assay was immunoSEQ multiplex PCR, and TCRdb's table has in-frame clones only and misses some. The table lists tens of thousands of clones, about 90% of them singletons, with approximately 5.8% in the top ten. Sequences were derived from peripheral blood, sampled on day 0 of AZD1222 vaccination. The source is an adult in good health. The CDR3 runs from the conserved cysteine through the conserved F or W. The order of the fields is V gene, J gene, CDR3 protein.

v_call: TRBV5-4; j_call: TRBJ1-5; cdr3_aa: CASSFEGNQPQHF
v_call: TRBV2; j_call: TRBJ1-4; cdr3_aa: CASSEEGRGLEKLFF
v_call: TRBV5-1; j_call: TRBJ2-2; cdr3_aa: CASSLLGGDGAGELFF
v_call: TRBV9; j_call: TRBJ1-1; cdr3_aa: CASGEGASTEAFF
v_call: TRBV7-3; j_call: TRBJ2-1; cdr3_aa: CASSHPDFNEQFF
v_call: TRBV6-5; j_call: TRBJ1-1; cdr3_aa: CATIGSRGTEAFF
v_call: TRBV5-3; j_call: TRBJ1-2; cdr3_aa: CARSLKAGQEYYGYTF
v_call: TRBV18; j_call: TRBJ2-7; cdr3_aa: CASSPRTGAYYEQYF
v_call: TRBV19; j_call: TRBJ1-1; cdr3_aa: CASSIMGLNTEAFF
v_call: TRBV30; j_call: TRBJ1-4; cdr3_aa: CAWNIGYGEKLFF
v_call: TRBV15; j_call: TRBJ2-7; cdr3_aa: CATSRVAVGATEQYF
v_call: TRBV7-8; j_call: TRBJ2-7; cdr3_aa: CASSQTAGTYEQYF
v_call: TRBV11-3; j_call: TRBJ1-6; cdr3_aa: CASSPRQNSPLHF
v_call: TRBV15; j_call: TRBJ1-1; cdr3_aa: CATSRGGTMNTEAFF
v_call: TRBV6-5; j_call: TRBJ1-5; cdr3_aa: CASRPPGHRNQPQHF
v_call: TRBV20-1; j_call: TRBJ2-5; cdr3_aa: CSASTGVGFQETQYF
v_call: TRBV19; j_call: TRBJ1-5; cdr3_aa: CASSLTGNQPQHF
v_call: TRBV11-3; j_call: TRBJ2-7; cdr3_aa: CASSPGGGAREQYF
v_call: TRBV5-1; j_call: TRBJ2-1; cdr3_aa: CASRPQTSGSYNEQFF
v_call: TRBV6-5; j_call: TRBJ1-5; cdr3_aa: CASSYRGEPQHF
v_call: TRBV5-6; j_call: TRBJ1-1; cdr3_aa: CASSKTGGSMSEAFF
v_call: TRBV10-3; j_call: TRBJ1-1; cdr3_aa: CAIRGGSNTEAFF
v_call: TRBV18; j_call: TRBJ1-2; cdr3_aa: CASSPPGAGTNYGYTF
v_call: TRBV20-1; j_call: TRBJ2-2; cdr3_aa: CSASMKASGGRELFF